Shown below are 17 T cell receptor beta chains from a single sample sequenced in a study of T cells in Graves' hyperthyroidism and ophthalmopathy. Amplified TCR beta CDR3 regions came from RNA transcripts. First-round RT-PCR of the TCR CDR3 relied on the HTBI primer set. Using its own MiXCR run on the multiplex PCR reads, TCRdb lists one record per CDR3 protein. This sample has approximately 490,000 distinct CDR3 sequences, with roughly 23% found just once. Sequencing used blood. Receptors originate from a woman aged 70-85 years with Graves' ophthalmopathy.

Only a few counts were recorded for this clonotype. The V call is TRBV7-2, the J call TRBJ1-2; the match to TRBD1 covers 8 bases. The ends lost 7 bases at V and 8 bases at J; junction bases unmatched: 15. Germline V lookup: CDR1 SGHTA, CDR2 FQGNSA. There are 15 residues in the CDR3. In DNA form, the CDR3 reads TGTGCCAGCACCTCAAGGGGACAGGAGGCTTTGGGCTACACCTTC. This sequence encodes CASTSRGQEALGYTF.

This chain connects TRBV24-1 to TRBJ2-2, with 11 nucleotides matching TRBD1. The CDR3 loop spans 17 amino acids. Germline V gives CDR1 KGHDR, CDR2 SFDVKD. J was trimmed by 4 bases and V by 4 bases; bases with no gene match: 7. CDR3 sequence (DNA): TGTGCCACCAGTGACCCAGGACAGGGGGCGACCACCGGGGAGCTGTTTTTT. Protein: CATSDPGQGATTGELFF.

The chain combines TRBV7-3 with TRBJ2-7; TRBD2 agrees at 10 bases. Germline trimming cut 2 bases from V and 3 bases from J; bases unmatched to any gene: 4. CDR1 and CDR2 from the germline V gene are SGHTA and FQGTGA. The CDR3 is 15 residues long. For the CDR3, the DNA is TGTGCCAGCAGCTTACGGCCTAGCGGGAGCTACGAGCAGTACTTC. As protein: CASSLRPSGSYEQYF.

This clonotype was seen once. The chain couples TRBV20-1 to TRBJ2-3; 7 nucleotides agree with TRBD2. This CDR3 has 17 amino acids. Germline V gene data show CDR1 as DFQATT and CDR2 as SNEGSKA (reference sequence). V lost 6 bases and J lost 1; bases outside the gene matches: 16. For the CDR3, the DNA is TGCAGTGCCATTGAGGGCGCGGGAGTTGTCGGCACAGATACGCAGTATTTT. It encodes CSAIEGAGVVGTDTQYF.

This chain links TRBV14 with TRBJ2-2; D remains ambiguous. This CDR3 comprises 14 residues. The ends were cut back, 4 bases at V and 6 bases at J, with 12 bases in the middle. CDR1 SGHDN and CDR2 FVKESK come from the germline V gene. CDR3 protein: CASSPRKAAGELFF. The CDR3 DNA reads TGTGCCAGCAGCCCCCGGAAGGCCGCCGGGGAGCTGTTTTTT. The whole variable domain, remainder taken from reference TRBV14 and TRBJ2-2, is EAGVTQFPSHSVIEKGQTVTLRCDPISGHDNLYWYRRVMGKEIKFLLHFVKESKQDESGMPNNRFLAERTGGTYSTLKVQPAELEDSGVYFCASSPRKAAGELFFGEGSRLTVL.

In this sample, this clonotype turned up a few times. The CDR3 bases are TGTGCCAGCAGCCGCCTAGCGGGGAACTACAATGAGCAGTTCTTC. This sequence encodes CASSRLAGNYNEQFF. The chain joins TRBV7-3 to TRBJ2-1, with 9 bases aligning to TRBD2. This CDR3 is built from 15 residues. Germline V CDR1 and CDR2: SGHTA, FQGTGA. After removal of 5 bases from V and 3 bases from J, the junction contained 5 bases not matched to a gene.

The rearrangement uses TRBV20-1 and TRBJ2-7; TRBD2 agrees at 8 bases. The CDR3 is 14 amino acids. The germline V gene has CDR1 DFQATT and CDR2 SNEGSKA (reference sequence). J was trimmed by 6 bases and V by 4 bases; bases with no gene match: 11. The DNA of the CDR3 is TGCAGTGCTACGCGCGGGAGGCCGGGATCCGAGCAGTACTTC. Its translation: CSATRGRPGSEQYF.

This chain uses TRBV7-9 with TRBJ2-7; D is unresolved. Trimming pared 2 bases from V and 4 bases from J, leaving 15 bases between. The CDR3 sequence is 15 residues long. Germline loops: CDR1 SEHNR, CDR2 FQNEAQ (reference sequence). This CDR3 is CASSLNSLQSYEQYF. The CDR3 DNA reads TGTGCCAGCAGCTTAAACAGCTTGCAAAGTTACGAGCAGTACTTC. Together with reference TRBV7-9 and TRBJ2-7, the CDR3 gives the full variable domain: DTGVSQNPRHKITKRGQNVTFRCDPISEHNRLYWYRQTLGQGPEFLTYFQNEAQLEKSRLLSDRFSAERPKGSFSTLEIQRTEQGDSAMYLCASSLNSLQSYEQYFGPGTRLTVT.

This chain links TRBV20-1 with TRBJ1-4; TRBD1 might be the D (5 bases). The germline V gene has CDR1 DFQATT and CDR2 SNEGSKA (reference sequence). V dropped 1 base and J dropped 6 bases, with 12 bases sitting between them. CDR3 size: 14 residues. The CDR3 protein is CSARVSAGDEKLFF. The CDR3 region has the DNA TGCAGTGCTAGAGTCTCGGCGGGGGATGAAAAACTGTTTTTT.

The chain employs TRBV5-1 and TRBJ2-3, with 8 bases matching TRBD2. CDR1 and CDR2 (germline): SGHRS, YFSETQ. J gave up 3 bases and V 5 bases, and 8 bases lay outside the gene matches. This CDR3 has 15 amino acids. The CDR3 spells CASRGMASGTDTQYF. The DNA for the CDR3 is TGCGCCAGCAGGGGAATGGCTAGCGGGACAGATACGCAGTATTTT.

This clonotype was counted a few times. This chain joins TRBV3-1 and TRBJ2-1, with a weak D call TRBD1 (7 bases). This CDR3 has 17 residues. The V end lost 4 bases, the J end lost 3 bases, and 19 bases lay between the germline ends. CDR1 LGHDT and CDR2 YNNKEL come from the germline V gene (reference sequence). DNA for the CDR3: TGTGCCAGCAGCCTCCAAGGGGGCGCGGGGTACTACAATGAGCAGTTCTTC. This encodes CASSLQGGAGYYNEQFF.

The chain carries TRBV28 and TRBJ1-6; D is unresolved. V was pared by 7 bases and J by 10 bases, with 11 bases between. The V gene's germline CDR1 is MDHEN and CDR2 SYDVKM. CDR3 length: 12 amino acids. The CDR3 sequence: CASINERSPLHF. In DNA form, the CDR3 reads TGTGCCAGCATTAACGAAAGGTCACCCCTCCACTTT.

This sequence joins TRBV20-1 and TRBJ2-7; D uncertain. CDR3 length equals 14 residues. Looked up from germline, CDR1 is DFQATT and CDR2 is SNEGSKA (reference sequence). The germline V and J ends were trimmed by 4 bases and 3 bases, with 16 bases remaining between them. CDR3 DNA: TGCAGTGCTACCCAGGCTCGCTCTATCTACGAGCAGTACTTC. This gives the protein CSATQARSIYEQYF.

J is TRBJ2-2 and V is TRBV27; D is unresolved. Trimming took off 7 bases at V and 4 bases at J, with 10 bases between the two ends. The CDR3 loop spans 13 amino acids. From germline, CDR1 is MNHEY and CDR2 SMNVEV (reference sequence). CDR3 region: CASTQQSTGELFF. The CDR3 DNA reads TGTGCCAGCACCCAACAGAGCACCGGGGAGCTGTTTTTT.

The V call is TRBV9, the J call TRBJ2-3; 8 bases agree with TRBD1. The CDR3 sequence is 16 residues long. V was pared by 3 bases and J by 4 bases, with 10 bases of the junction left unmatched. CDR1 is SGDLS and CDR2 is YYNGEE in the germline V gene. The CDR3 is CASSASGTGPPDTQYF. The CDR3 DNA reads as TGTGCCAGCAGCGCATCCGGGACAGGTCCCCCAGATACGCAGTATTTT.

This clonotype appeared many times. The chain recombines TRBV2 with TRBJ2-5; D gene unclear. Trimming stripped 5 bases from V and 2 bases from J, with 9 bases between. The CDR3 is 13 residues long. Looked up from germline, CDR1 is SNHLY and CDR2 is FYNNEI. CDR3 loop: CASSPDLQETQYF. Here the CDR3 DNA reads TGTGCCAGCAGTCCCGACTTACAAGAGACCCAGTACTTC.

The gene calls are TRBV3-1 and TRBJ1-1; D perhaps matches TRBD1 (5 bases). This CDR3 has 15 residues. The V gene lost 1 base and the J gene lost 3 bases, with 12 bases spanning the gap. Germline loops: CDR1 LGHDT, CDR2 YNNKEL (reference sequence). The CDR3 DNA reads TGTGCCAGCAGCCAAGGGTGGGGGGAGGACACTGAAGCTTTCTTT. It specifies CASSQGWGEDTEAFF.